Shown below are 14 T cell receptor beta chains from a single sample sequenced in a study of human T cells and chemical hapten exposure. A single record per CDR3 protein comes from TCRdb applying MiXCR to the RACE reads. The data show tens of thousands of distinct CDR3 sequences, with nearly 4.5% seen just once and around 5.8% held by the top ten. Specified time point: healthy volunteer bleed at 2 weeks. Total RNA extraction was carried out from unfractionated whole blood. Sequencing was performed on whole blood. The receptors shown here come from a human donor in good health. Some clones in this sample may be carry-over from other donors' samples.

This clonotype was seen many times. The chain uses TRBV7-3 and TRBJ2-3; 7 positions match TRBD2. The CDR3 spans 13 residues. The V segment lost 8 bases and the J segment 3 bases; nucleotides outside the gene matches: 5. From germline, CDR1 is SGHTA and CDR2 FQGTGA. Written as DNA, the CDR3 is TGTGCCAGCGGGCGGGAGATGACAGATACGCAGTATTTT. Translating it yields CASGREMTDTQYF.

The rearrangement joins TRBV30 to TRBJ2-1; the match to TRBD2 covers 9 bases. The V and J ends lost 4 bases and 9 bases, in that order; junction bases with no gene match: 7. This CDR3 region has 13 residues. CDR1 GTSNPN and CDR2 SVGIG come from the germline V gene (reference sequence). The chain's CDR3 is CAWKGTSFAEQFF. The CDR3 bases are TGTGCCTGGAAAGGGACTAGCTTTGCTGAGCAGTTCTTC.

A few counts support this clonotype. The V call is TRBV5-4, the J call TRBJ1-6, with 10 bases that match TRBD1. This CDR3 region has 16 residues. The junction had 6 bases not matched to a gene; V was cut back by 4 bases and J by 5 bases. Per germline, CDR1 SGHNT and CDR2 YYREEE (reference sequence). The CDR3 protein is CASSDRGRKDNSPLHF. Written as DNA, the CDR3 is TGTGCCAGCAGCGACAGGGGGCGTAAGGATAATTCACCCCTCCACTTT. The variable domain in full, with the rest retrieved from reference TRBV5-4 and TRBJ1-6, is ETGVTQSPTHLIKTRGQQVTLRCSSQSGHNTVSWYQQALGQGPQFIFQYYREEENGRGNFPPRFSGLQFPNYSSELNVNALELDDSALYLCASSDRGRKDNSPLHFGNGTRLTVT.

This clonotype was seen ten or more times. The rearrangement uses TRBV5-1 and TRBJ2-1, with TRBD2 matching 8 bases. This CDR3 comprises 12 residues. Germline CDR1 SGHRS, CDR2 YFSETQ. V shed 7 bases and J 7 bases; nucleotides not matched to a gene: 4. CDR3 coding DNA: TGCGCCAGCGCGGGAGGAGTAAATGAGCAGTTCTTC. Its translation is CASAGGVNEQFF.

This clonotype was counted at least ten times. The chain is built from TRBV27 and TRBJ2-3, with D maybe TRBD1 (5 bases). V was shortened by 2 bases and J by 3 bases, with 12 bases between the two germline ends. The CDR3 spans 15 residues. Per the germline V gene, CDR1 is MNHEY and CDR2 is SMNVEV (reference sequence). Written as DNA, the CDR3 is TGTGCCAGCAGTTTAGATTGGGGCGCGACAGATACGCAGTATTTT. Residues: CASSLDWGATDTQYF.

This clonotype came up many times. The chain has TRBV29-1 and TRBJ1-1; 9 nucleotides line up with TRBD1. The germline V gene has CDR1 SQVTM and CDR2 ANQGSEA. J gave up 6 bases and V 3 bases, and 5 bases lay outside the gene matches. This CDR3 has 13 amino acids. In nucleotides, the CDR3 is TGCAGCGTTGACGGACAGGGGAGGTCTGAAGCTTTCTTT. Amino acid sequence: CSVDGQGRSEAFF.

This clonotype came up many times. The chain is built from TRBV6-2 or TRBV6-3 and TRBJ1-5; TRBD1 matches at 11 bases. V lost 4 bases to trimming and J lost 8 bases; unmatched junction nucleotides: 7. CDR3 length: 15 residues. Per the germline V gene, CDR1 is MNHEY and CDR2 is SVGEGT. For the CDR3, the DNA is TGTGCCAGCAGTTCAGGGACAGGGGGTTCGGAGCCCCAGCATTTT. Translating gives CASSSGTGGSEPQHF.

This clonotype occurred a few times. This chain links TRBV28 with TRBJ2-7, with 10 bases aligning to TRBD2. The CDR3 has 15 amino acids. V lost 6 bases, J lost 1 base, and 6 bases stayed unmatched. CDR1 and CDR2 from the germline V gene are MDHEN and SYDVKM. This CDR3 reads CASSQTSGPSYEQYF. CDR3 coding DNA: TGTGCCAGCAGCCAGACTAGCGGGCCATCCTACGAGCAGTACTTC.

This clonotype was recorded at least ten times. The rearrangement uses TRBV5-1 and TRBJ2-3, with no clear D. The CDR3 has 13 residues. Trimming took off 5 bases at V and 3 bases at J, with 10 bases between the two ends. CDR1 is SGHRS, CDR2 YFSETQ, per germline. The DNA of the CDR3 is TGCGCCAGCAGTCAAGACGGAACAGATACGCAGTATTTT. Protein: CASSQDGTDTQYF.

In its sample, this clonotype was seen many times. The chain's CDR3 is CASSLFTKEVAFF. The DNA of the CDR3 is TGTGCCAGCAGCCTTTTCACCAAGGAGGTAGCTTTCTTT. This chain connects TRBV14 to TRBJ1-1, with D unclear. This CDR3 has 13 amino acids. Trimming shortened V by 4 bases and J by 10 bases, and 16 bases separated the two germline ends. The germline V gene encodes CDR1 SGHDN and CDR2 FVKESK.

The rearrangement joins TRBV15 to TRBJ2-1, with D unclear. CDR1 LNHNV and CDR2 YYDKDF come from the germline V gene (reference sequence). The CDR3 totals 13 residues. V lost 3 bases, J lost 5 bases, and 8 bases lay in between. CDR3 amino acids: CATSSQRNNEQFF. The CDR3 region has the DNA TGTGCCACCAGCAGTCAAAGAAACAATGAGCAGTTCTTC.

In its sample, this clonotype was seen many times. CDR3 region: CATSETSGTLFNEQFF. Written as DNA, the CDR3 is TGTGCCACCAGTGAAACTAGCGGGACGCTTTTCAATGAGCAGTTCTTC. The chain recombines TRBV24-1 with TRBJ2-1; 10 bases align to TRBD2. V trimming: 4 bases; J trimming: 6 bases; junction bases outside the gene matches: 8. The CDR3 is 16 residues long. CDR1 and CDR2 (germline): KGHDR, SFDVKD.

This clonotype was counted many times. The chain has TRBV6-5 and TRBJ1-2, with D unresolved. Germline V gives CDR1 MNHEY, CDR2 SVGAGI. The V end was cut by 0 bases, the J end by 1 base, with 12 bases between. CDR3 length: 16 amino acids. This chain's CDR3 is CASSYSKVIRNYGYTF. CDR3 nucleotides: TGTGCCAGCAGTTACTCGAAGGTCATCCGTAACTATGGCTACACCTTC.

This clonotype came up many times. The chain is built from TRBV30 and TRBJ1-2, with unresolved D. The CDR3 has 12 residues. The germline V gene has CDR1 GTSNPN and CDR2 SVGIG (reference sequence). The germline V and J ends were trimmed by 2 bases and 8 bases, with 12 bases remaining between them. CDR3 in amino acids: CAWSSRVGGYTF. DNA of the CDR3: TGTGCCTGGAGTTCCCGGGTAGGCGGCTACACCTTC. Full variable domain (remainder filled in from reference TRBV30 and TRBJ1-2): SQTIHQWPATLVQPVGSPLSLECTVEGTSNPNLYWYRQAAGRGLQLLFYSVGIGQISSEVPQNLSASRPQDRQFILSSKKLLLSDSGFYLCAWSSRVGGYTFGSGTRLTVV.